This TCR beta chain was sequenced for a study of OX40 agonist ivuxolimab in advanced cancers. Anyone with autoimmune disease history or systemic immunosuppression was excluded. TCRdb's copy holds only in-frame clones and misses some; the assay was immunoSEQ multiplex PCR. Counted here are around 69,000 clones, about 86% occurring once; the ten biggest clones make up 2.5% to 3%. This sample comprised CD4+ or CD8+ T cells sorted from blood, obtained in a trial of the OX40 agonist ivuxolimab. The receptor's source is an adult with an advanced solid tumor such as melanoma, head and neck, liver or kidney cancer.

Here the CDR3 DNA reads TGCGCCAGCAGTGAGTCGAATATTGGGACAGGGAGCCCAGATACGCAGTATTTT. Translating it yields CASSESNIGTGSPDTQYF. The rearrangement links TRBV10-1 to TRBJ2-3; 9 bases match TRBD1. CDR3 size: 18 residues. With V trimmed by 0 bases and J by 4 bases, 11 bases remained unmatched. Per the germline V gene, CDR1 is WNHNN and CDR2 is SYGVQD (reference sequence).